This T cell receptor (beta chain) was captured in a study of T cell clonotyping in hematopoietic cell transplantation. Recipient blood drawn about 28 days pretransplant and days 30, 100, 180 after. This table comes from immunoSEQ multiplex PCR, and its TCRdb copy is limited to in-frame clones, with some not included. In the table there are under 6,000 clones, roughly 94% of which are singletons. Trimming took off 1 base at V and 2 bases at J, with 3 bases between the two ends. The length of the CDR3 is 14 residues. Per germline, CDR1 LNHDA and CDR2 SQIVND (reference sequence). The source material was PBMCs, sampled 180 days after allogeneic stem cell transplant. This chain joins TRBV19 and TRBJ2-6, with unresolved D. The clonotype was recovered from a male patient between 60 and 69 years old who had an allogeneic stem cell transplant from a related donor, so the T cells may come from the graft donor. Some clones in this sample may be carry-over from other donors' samples. CDR3 in DNA: TGTGCCAGTAGTATAGGTCCTGGGGCCAACGTCCTGACTTTC. Translating gives CASSIGPGANVLTF.